The present TCR beta chain was sequenced within a study of blood T cell repertoires in COVID-19. Using immunoSEQ multiplex PCR, the repertoire was profiled, and TCRdb retains in-frame clones only, with some absent. The data hold roughly 190,000 clones, with 80% to 85% observed a single time. The CDR3 contains 17 residues. Germline V lookup: CDR1 GTSNPN, CDR2 SVGIG (reference sequence). The V gene end was trimmed by 0 bases and the J gene end by 5 bases; junction bases not matched to a gene: 12. The J gene is TRBJ2-5, the V gene TRBV30; TRBD1 matches 10 bases. Sample: peripheral blood. This TCR was sampled from a woman between 70 and 85 years old with COVID-19, enrolled during active disease. CDR3: CAWSVGFGTGVLETQYF. As DNA, the CDR3 is TGTGCCTGGAGTGTAGGCTTCGGGACAGGGGTCTTGGAGACCCAGTACTTC.